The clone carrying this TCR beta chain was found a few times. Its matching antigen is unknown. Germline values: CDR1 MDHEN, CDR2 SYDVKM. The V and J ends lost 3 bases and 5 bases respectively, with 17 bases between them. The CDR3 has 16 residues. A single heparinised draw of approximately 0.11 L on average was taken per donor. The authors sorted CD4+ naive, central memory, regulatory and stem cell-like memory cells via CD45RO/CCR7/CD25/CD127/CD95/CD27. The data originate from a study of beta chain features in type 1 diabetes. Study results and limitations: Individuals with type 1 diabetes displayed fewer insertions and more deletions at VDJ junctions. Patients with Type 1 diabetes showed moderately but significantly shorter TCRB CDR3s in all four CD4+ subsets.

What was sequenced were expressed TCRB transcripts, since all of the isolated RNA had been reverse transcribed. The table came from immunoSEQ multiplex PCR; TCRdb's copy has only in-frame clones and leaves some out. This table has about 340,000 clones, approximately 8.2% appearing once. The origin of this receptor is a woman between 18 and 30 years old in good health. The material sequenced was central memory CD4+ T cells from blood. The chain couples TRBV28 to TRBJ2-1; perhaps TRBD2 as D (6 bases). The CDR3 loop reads CASSLSKLAVNNEQFF. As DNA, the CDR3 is TGTGCCAGCAGTTTGTCCAAACTAGCAGTTAACAATGAGCAGTTCTTC.